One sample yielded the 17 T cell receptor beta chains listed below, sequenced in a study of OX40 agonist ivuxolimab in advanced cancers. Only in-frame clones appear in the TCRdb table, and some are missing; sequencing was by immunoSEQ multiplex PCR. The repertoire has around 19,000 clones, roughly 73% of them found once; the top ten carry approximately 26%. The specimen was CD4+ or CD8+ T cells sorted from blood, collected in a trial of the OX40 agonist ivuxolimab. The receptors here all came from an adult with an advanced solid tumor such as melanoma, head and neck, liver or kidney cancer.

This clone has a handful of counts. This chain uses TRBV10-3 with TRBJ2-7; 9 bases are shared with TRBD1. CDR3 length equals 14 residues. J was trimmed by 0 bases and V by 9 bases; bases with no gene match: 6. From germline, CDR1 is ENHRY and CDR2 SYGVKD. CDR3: CAIQNRGRSYEQYF. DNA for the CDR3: TGTGCCATTCAAAACAGGGGGCGCTCCTACGAGCAGTACTTC.

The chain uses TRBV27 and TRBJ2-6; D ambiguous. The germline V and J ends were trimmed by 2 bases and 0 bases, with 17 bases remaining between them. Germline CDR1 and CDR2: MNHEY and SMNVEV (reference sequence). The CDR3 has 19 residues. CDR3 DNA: TGTGCCAGCAGTTTAGGGTCTAGGTGGCGGTCCTCTGGGGCCAACGTCCTGACTTTC. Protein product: CASSLGSRWRSSGANVLTF.

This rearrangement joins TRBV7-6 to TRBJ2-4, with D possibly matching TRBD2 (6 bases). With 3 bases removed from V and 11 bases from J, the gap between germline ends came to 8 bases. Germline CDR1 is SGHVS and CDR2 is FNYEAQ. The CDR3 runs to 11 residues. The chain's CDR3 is CASSFGEVQYF. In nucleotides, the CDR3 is TGTGCCAGCAGCTTTGGGGAGGTTCAGTACTTC.

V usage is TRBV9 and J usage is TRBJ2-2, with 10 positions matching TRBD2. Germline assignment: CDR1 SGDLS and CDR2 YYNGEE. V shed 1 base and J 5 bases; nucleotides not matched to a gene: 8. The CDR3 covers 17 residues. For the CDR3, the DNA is TGTGCCAGCAGCGTATCTAGCGGGAGCAGTGTTACCGGGGAGCTGTTTTTT. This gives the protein CASSVSSGSSVTGELFF.

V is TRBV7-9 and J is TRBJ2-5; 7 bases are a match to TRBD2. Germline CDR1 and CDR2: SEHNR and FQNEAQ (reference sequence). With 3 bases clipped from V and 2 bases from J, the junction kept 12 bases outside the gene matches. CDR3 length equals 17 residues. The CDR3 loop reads CASSLPRLAERQETQYF. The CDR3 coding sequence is TGTGCCAGCAGCTTGCCGCGCCTAGCGGAGAGACAAGAGACCCAGTACTTC.

CDR3 sequence: CASSPGVGSGNTIYF. The CDR3 region has the DNA TGTGCCAGCAGCCCCGGGGTGGGTTCTGGAAACACCATATATTTT. The chain carries TRBV7-2 and TRBJ1-3; D gene ambiguous. This CDR3 contains 15 residues. Germline CDR1 and CDR2: SGHTA and FQGNSA. V was cut by 5 bases and J by 1 base, with 12 bases left in between.

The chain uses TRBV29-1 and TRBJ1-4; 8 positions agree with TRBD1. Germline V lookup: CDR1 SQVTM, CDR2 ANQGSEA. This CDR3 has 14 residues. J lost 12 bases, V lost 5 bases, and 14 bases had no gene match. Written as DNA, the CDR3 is TGCAGCGTTTTTGCCGGACAGGGAATTTCAGAACTGTTTTTT. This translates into CSVFAGQGISELFF.

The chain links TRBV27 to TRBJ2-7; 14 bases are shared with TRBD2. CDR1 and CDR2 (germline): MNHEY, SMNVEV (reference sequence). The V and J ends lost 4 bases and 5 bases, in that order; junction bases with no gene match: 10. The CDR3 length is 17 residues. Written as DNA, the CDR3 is TGTGCCAGCAGTTCCCGGACTAGCGGGAGGATTAGTAACGAGCAGTACTTC. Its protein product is CASSSRTSGRISNEQYF.

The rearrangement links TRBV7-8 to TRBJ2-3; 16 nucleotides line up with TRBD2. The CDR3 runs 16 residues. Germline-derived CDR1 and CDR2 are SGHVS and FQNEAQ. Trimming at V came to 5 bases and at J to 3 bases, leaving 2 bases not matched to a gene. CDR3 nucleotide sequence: TGTGCCAGCAGCCAGGGACTAGCGGGAGGGACAGATACGCAGTATTTT. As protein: CASSQGLAGGTDTQYF.

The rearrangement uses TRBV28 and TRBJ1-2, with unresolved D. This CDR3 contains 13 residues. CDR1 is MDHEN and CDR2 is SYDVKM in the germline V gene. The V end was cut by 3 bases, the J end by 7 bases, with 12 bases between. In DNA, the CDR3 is TGTGCCAGCAGTTTTTCCAGGTCGCGTGGCTACACCTTC. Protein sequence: CASSFSRSRGYTF.

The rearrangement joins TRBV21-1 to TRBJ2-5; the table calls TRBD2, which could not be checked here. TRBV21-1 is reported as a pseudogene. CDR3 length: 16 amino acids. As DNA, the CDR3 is TGTGCCAGCAGCAAAGGGGCGGGGATTCTCCAAGAGACCCAGTACTTC. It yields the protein CASSKGAGILQETQYF.

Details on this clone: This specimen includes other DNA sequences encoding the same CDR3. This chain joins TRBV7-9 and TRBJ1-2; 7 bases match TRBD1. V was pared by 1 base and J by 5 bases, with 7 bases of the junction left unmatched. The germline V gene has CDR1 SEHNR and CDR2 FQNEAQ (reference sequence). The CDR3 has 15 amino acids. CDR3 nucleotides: TGTGCCAGCAGCTTAGGTATGGGACAGAATTATGGCTACACCTTC. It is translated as CASSLGMGQNYGYTF. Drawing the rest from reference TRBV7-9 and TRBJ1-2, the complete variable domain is DTGVSQNPRHKITKRGQNVTFRCDPISEHNRLYWYRQTLGQGPEFLTYFQNEAQLEKSRLLSDRFSAERPKGSFSTLEIQRTEQGDSAMYLCASSLGMGQNYGYTFGSGTRLTVV.

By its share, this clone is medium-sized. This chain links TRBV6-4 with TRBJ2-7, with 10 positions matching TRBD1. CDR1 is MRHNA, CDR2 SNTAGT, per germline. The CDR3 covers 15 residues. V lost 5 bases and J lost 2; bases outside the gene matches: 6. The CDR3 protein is CASSSGQGGPYEQYF. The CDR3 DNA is TGTGCCAGCAGTTCCGGACAGGGGGGGCCCTACGAGCAGTACTTC.

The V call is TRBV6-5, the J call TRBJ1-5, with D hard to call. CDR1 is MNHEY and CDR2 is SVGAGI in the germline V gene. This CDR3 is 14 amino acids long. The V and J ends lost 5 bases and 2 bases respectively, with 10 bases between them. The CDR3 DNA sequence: TGTGCCAGCAGTAAGGGTAGGGGCAATCAGCCCCAGCATTTT. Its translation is CASSKGRGNQPQHF.

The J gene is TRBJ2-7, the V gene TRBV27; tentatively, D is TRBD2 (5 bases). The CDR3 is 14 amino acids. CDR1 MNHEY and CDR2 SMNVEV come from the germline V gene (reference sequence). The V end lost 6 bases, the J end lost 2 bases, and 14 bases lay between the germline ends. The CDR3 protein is CASSATGGPYEQYF. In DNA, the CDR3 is TGTGCCAGCAGCGCAACCGGAGGCCCCTACGAGCAGTACTTC.

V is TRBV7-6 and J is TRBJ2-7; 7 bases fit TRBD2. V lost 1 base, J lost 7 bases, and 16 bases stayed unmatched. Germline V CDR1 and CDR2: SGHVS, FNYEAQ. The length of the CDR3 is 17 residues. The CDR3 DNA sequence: TGTGCCAGCAGCTTAGAAGTTCGGGCAGCGGGAACGGGTGAGCAGTACTTC. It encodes CASSLEVRAAGTGEQYF. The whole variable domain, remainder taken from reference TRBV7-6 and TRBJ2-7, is GAGVSQSPRYKVTKRGQDVALRCDPISGHVSLYWYRQALGQGPEFLTYFNYEAQQDKSGLPNDRFSAERPEGSISTLTIQRTEQRDSAMYRCASSLEVRAAGTGEQYFGPGTRLTVT.

As DNA, the CDR3 is TGTGCCAGCAGTTCCCAGAGGGGACAGGGATGGGGTAACAATGAGCAGTTCTTC. It encodes CASSSQRGQGWGNNEQFF. J is TRBJ2-1 and V is TRBV28; 9 nucleotides align to TRBD1. V lost 4 bases to trimming and J lost 5 bases; unmatched junction nucleotides: 15. The CDR3 sequence is 18 residues long. The germline gives CDR1 MDHEN, CDR2 SYDVKM.